These 32 T cell receptor beta chains were all obtained from the same sample, sequenced in a study of immune evolution from preneoplasia to lung adenocarcinoma. TCRdb keeps only in-frame clones here, not all; method: immunoSEQ multiplex PCR. The repertoire includes some 37,000 clones, roughly 71% of them detected once, and about 6% sits in the top ten. Input material: FFPE invasive lung adenocarcinoma tissue. These receptor sequences come from a person aged 55-75 years with lung adenocarcinoma.

This chain uses TRBV19 with TRBJ2-2; TRBD2 aligns across 7 bases. CDR3 length equals 14 residues. Germline trimming cut 7 bases from V and 3 bases from J; bases unmatched to any gene: 5. Germline values: CDR1 LNHDA, CDR2 SQIVND (reference sequence). This CDR3 is CASKWGGDTGELFF. As DNA, the CDR3 is TGTGCCAGTAAATGGGGAGGGGACACCGGGGAGCTGTTTTTT.

By proportion, this clone is medium-sized (0.01 to 0.1%). The rearrangement joins TRBV5-8 to TRBJ2-3; TRBD2 matches 8 bases. The CDR3 has 14 residues. Germline V gene sequence: CDR1 SGHTS, CDR2 YDEGEE. V shed 2 bases, J shed 4 bases, and the junction held 3 bases outside the gene matches. The CDR3 nucleotides read TGTGCCAGCAGCTTTGCGGGAGGAGCAGATACGCAGTATTTT. It codes for CASSFAGGADTQYF. The entire variable domain, with the rest obtained from reference TRBV5-8 and TRBJ2-3, is as follows: EAGVTQSPTHLIKTRGQQATLRCSPISGHTSVYWYQQALGLGLQFLLWYDEGEERNRGNFPPRFSGRQFPNYSSELNVNALELEDSALYLCASSFAGGADTQYFGPGTRLTVL.

This chain uses TRBV30 with TRBJ2-5; 8 nucleotides align to TRBD2. Germline V gene data show CDR1 as GTSNPN and CDR2 as SVGIG (reference sequence). Trimming took 3 bases from V and 5 from J; bases not matched to a gene: 11. The CDR3 extends over 15 amino acids. CDR3 DNA sequence: TGTGCCTGGAGCAAGTGGATAGCGGGACTCGAGACCCAGTACTTC. This codes for CAWSKWIAGLETQYF.

The J gene is TRBJ2-1, the V gene TRBV30; 8 bases fit TRBD1. J lost 13 bases, V lost 1 base, and 9 bases had no gene match. The CDR3 spans 13 residues. Germline assignment: CDR1 GTSNPN and CDR2 SVGIG (reference sequence). CDR3 in DNA: TGTGCCTGGAGTGCAGAATCCGGGACAGGCCAGTTCTTC. Translating it yields CAWSAESGTGQFF.

The chain carries TRBV27 and TRBJ2-7; tentative D call: TRBD1 (5 bases). Germline loops: CDR1 MNHEY, CDR2 SMNVEV (reference sequence). V dropped 3 bases and J dropped 3 bases, with 9 bases sitting between them. The CDR3 has 13 residues. CDR3 coding DNA: TGTGCCAGCAGTTTTACAGACAGCTACGAGCAGTACTTC. Translating gives CASSFTDSYEQYF.

This chain links TRBV7-2 with TRBJ2-5, with a possible D match to TRBD2 (7 bases). The V end lost 4 bases, the J end lost 1 base, and 13 bases lay between the germline ends. Germline CDR1 is SGHTA and CDR2 is FQGNSA. The CDR3 loop spans 15 amino acids. CDR3 loop: CASSSQGGGQETQYF. The DNA of the CDR3 is TGTGCCAGCAGCTCCCAGGGAGGGGGCCAAGAGACCCAGTACTTC.

CDR3 DNA: TGTGCCAGCAGCTCCCGGCGGCATGGCACAGATACGCAGTATTTT. Translating it yields CASSSRRHGTDTQYF. The chain recombines TRBV11-2 with TRBJ2-3; D is unclear. Germline lookup yields CDR1 SGHAT and CDR2 FQNNGV. The V end was cut by 4 bases, the J end by 1 base, with 12 bases between. The CDR3 totals 15 residues.

V and J are TRBV7-8 and TRBJ2-7; D is possibly TRBD2 (5 bases). Germline-derived CDR1 and CDR2 are SGHVS and FQNEAQ. The V end was cut by 2 bases, the J end by 3 bases, with 14 bases between. This CDR3 region has 15 residues. The chain's CDR3 is CASSLITGKGYEQYF. The CDR3 DNA reads as TGTGCCAGCAGCTTAATAACCGGGAAGGGCTACGAGCAGTACTTC.

The V call is TRBV19, the J call TRBJ2-7, with D perhaps TRBD1 (5 bases). The CDR3 consists of 14 residues. In germline, CDR1 is LNHDA, CDR2 SQIVND (reference sequence). V dropped 3 bases and J dropped 3 bases, with 12 bases sitting between them. CDR3 sequence reads: CASSIRQTDYEQYF. CDR3 in DNA: TGTGCCAGTAGTATCCGGCAGACAGACTACGAGCAGTACTTC. Variable domain in full (rest from reference TRBV19 and TRBJ2-7): DGGITQSPKYLFRKEGQNVTLSCEQNLNHDAMYWYRQDPGQGLRLIYYSQIVNDFQKGDIAEGYSVSREKKESFPLTVTSAQKNPTAFYLCASSIRQTDYEQYFGPGTRLTVT.

Turning to this clone: This sample also contains other DNA sequences that code for the same CDR3. The chain carries TRBV6-1 and TRBJ1-2, with D perhaps TRBD1 (5 bases). Trimming took off 5 bases at V and 5 bases at J, with 15 bases between the two ends. The germline V gene encodes CDR1 MNHNS and CDR2 SASEGT. The CDR3 is made up of 14 amino acids. In nucleotides, the CDR3 is TGTGCCAGCAGTCCCCGGCAGGGAGGGTATGGCTACACCTTC. It codes for CASSPRQGGYGYTF.

DNA of the CDR3: TGTGCCAGCAGGGAAGGTGGCGAGCAGTACTTC. Translation: CASREGGEQYF. The chain has TRBV28 and TRBJ2-7; D gene uncertain. CDR3 length: 11 amino acids. Germline CDR1 and CDR2: MDHEN and SYDVKM. Trimming shortened V by 6 bases and J by 6 bases, and 9 bases separated the two germline ends.

The chain couples TRBV20-1 to TRBJ1-1, with D possibly being TRBD1 (6 bases). Germline V gene data show CDR1 as DFQATT and CDR2 as SNEGSKA (reference sequence). The CDR3 has 11 amino acids. V was shortened by 4 bases and J by 6 bases, with 9 bases between the two germline ends. CDR3 protein: CSATRGPEAFF. The DNA of the CDR3 is TGCAGTGCTACCCGGGGGCCTGAAGCTTTCTTT.

The V gene is TRBV5-5, the J gene TRBJ1-2; D gene unclear. The ends were cut back, 0 bases at V and 3 bases at J, with 12 bases in the middle. This CDR3 is built from 15 residues. Germline CDR1 is SGHKS and CDR2 is YYEKEE (reference sequence). The CDR3 region is CASSLGGAGYYGYTF. CDR3 bases: TGTGCCAGCAGCTTGGGAGGAGCAGGCTACTATGGCTACACCTTC.

V gene TRBV29-1 combines with J gene TRBJ2-7; the match to TRBD1 covers 8 bases. Germline V gives CDR1 SQVTM, CDR2 ANQGSEA. The CDR3 contains 13 residues. The V and J ends lost 5 bases and 3 bases, in that order; junction bases with no gene match: 6. DNA for the CDR3: TGCAGCGTTCGACAGGGGAACGGCTACGAGCAGTACTTC. It encodes CSVRQGNGYEQYF.

This clone was counted between two and nine times. The chain combines TRBV27 with TRBJ1-4; unclear D gene. Germline CDR1 and CDR2: MNHEY and SMNVEV (reference sequence). Trimming took off 7 bases at V and 0 bases at J, with 9 bases between the two ends. There are 14 residues in the CDR3. The CDR3 here is CASKRTPTNEKLFF. The CDR3 coding sequence is TGTGCCAGCAAGAGAACACCAACTAATGAAAAACTGTTTTTT.

The chain carries TRBV7-8 and TRBJ2-7; 13 bases fit TRBD2. V lost 2 bases to trimming and J lost 3 bases; unmatched junction nucleotides: 4. This CDR3 spans 16 amino acids. Germline V gene sequence: CDR1 SGHVS, CDR2 FQNEAQ. The CDR3 here is CASSLQGLAGFYEQYF. The CDR3 nucleotides are TGTGCCAGCAGCTTACAGGGACTAGCGGGATTCTACGAGCAGTACTTC.

The chain is built from TRBV19 and TRBJ2-7, with 8 bases that match TRBD2. This CDR3 contains 15 residues. Trimming cost V 10 bases and J 2 bases; bases outside gene matches: 13. CDR1 is LNHDA, CDR2 SQIVND, per germline (reference sequence). Here the CDR3 reads CATGRKREGPYEQYF. In nucleotides, the CDR3 is TGTGCCACCGGGCGGAAACGGGAGGGGCCCTACGAGCAGTACTTC. Using reference TRBV19 and TRBJ2-7 for the parts outside the CDR3, the full variable domain is DGGITQSPKYLFRKEGQNVTLSCEQNLNHDAMYWYRQDPGQGLRLIYYSQIVNDFQKGDIAEGYSVSREKKESFPLTVTSAQKNPTAFYLCATGRKREGPYEQYFGPGTRLTVT.

The chain has TRBV7-9 and TRBJ2-1; 9 bases map to TRBD1. This CDR3 contains 16 residues. The junction had 11 bases not matched to a gene; V was cut back by 7 bases and J by 4 bases. The germline V gene encodes CDR1 SEHNR and CDR2 FQNEAQ (reference sequence). The CDR3 DNA is TGTGCCAGCATCTCGACGGACGGACAGGGGTACAATGAGCAGTTCTTC. Its translation is CASISTDGQGYNEQFF.

This clone was observed once. This chain connects TRBV6-5 to TRBJ2-7, with 7 nucleotides matching TRBD1. This CDR3 is 14 amino acids long. Trimming took 8 bases from V and 4 from J; bases not matched to a gene: 11. Germline-derived CDR1 and CDR2 are MNHEY and SVGAGI. This chain's CDR3 is CASADRATGYEQYF. The CDR3 region has the DNA TGTGCCAGCGCAGACAGGGCCACCGGGTACGAGCAGTACTTC.

This rearrangement joins TRBV28 to TRBJ1-4, with D hard to call. Germline CDR1 is MDHEN and CDR2 is SYDVKM. V dropped 2 bases and J dropped 6 bases, with 4 bases sitting between them. This CDR3 region has 12 residues. CDR3 sequence reads: CASSLRDEKLFF. The CDR3 coding sequence is TGTGCCAGCAGTTTACGGGATGAAAAACTGTTTTTT.

CDR3 bases: TGTGCCAGCAGCGTAAGAGGCGGCGCCACAGATACGCAGTATTTT. It is translated as CASSVRGGATDTQYF. The genes are TRBV9 and TRBJ2-3; D ambiguous. CDR1 is SGDLS, CDR2 YYNGEE, per germline. This CDR3 has 15 residues. Deletions cut 1 base from V and 2 bases from J, with 11 bases between.

The chain employs TRBV6-6 and TRBJ2-2; D is unclear. Per germline, CDR1 MNHNY and CDR2 SVGAGI (reference sequence). Trimming cost V 2 bases and J 0 bases, with 10 bases left between them. This CDR3 has 16 amino acids. CDR3 protein: CASSYEPRSNTGELFF. CDR3 DNA sequence: TGTGCCAGCAGTTACGAGCCAAGATCGAACACCGGGGAGCTGTTTTTT.

The rearrangement joins TRBV5-4 to TRBJ2-1; D is unclear. This CDR3 is built from 14 residues. V shed 0 bases and J shed 4 bases, with 8 bases lying between them. Germline CDR1 SGHNT, CDR2 YYREEE (reference sequence). CDR3 loop: CASSLVSPYNEQFF. The CDR3 DNA follows: TGTGCCAGCAGCTTGGTATCTCCTTACAATGAGCAGTTCTTC.

In its sample, this clone was seen once. The V call is TRBV28, the J call TRBJ1-1; TRBD1 aligns across 8 bases. Germline assignment: CDR1 MDHEN and CDR2 SYDVKM. J gave up 9 bases and V 6 bases, and 3 bases lay outside the gene matches. The CDR3 contains 11 residues. The CDR3 loop reads CASRGDRKAFF. CDR3 sequence (DNA): TGTGCCAGCAGGGGGGACAGGAAAGCTTTCTTT.

Worth noting for this clone: Compared with germline, one end of the junction differs, possibly owing to a read error. The CDR3 DNA sequence: TGTGCCAGCAGCCCCGGGGGCAGGGGTTTGGACTTC. Residues: CASSPGGRGLDF. The chain combines TRBV5-6 with TRBJ2-4; either TRBD1 or TRBD2 may supply D (6 bases each). CDR1 is SGHDT and CDR2 is YYEEEE in the germline V gene. CDR3 size: 12 residues.

The chain uses TRBV27 and TRBJ2-1, with 10 nucleotides matching TRBD2. V lost 3 bases and J lost 6; bases outside the gene matches: 14. Germline CDR1 and CDR2: MNHEY and SMNVEV (reference sequence). The CDR3 has 18 residues. CDR3 coding DNA: TGTGCCAGCAGTTTGTTTTCCGGGACTAGCGTCTGGAGCAATGAGCAGTTCTTC. Protein sequence: CASSLFSGTSVWSNEQFF.

The chain employs TRBV7-2 and TRBJ2-3, with a weak D call TRBD2 (5 bases). V was trimmed by 4 bases and J by 0 bases, leaving 14 bases between them. Germline V lookup: CDR1 SGHTA, CDR2 FQGNSA. The CDR3 is made up of 16 amino acids. The CDR3 DNA sequence: TGTGCCAGCAGCTCCCTCTCGGACTCGAGCACAGATACGCAGTATTTT. Residues: CASSSLSDSSTDTQYF.

The table lists this clone with a few counts. This chain joins TRBV2 and TRBJ2-5; 9 positions match TRBD1. The V segment lost 6 bases and the J segment 7 bases; nucleotides outside the gene matches: 3. The germline CDR1 and CDR2 sequences are SNHLY and FYNNEI. The CDR3 has 12 residues. The CDR3 DNA is TGTGCCAGCAGGACGACAGGGGGGACCCAGTACTTC. Translation gives CASRTTGGTQYF.

This rearrangement joins TRBV5-1 to TRBJ2-3; 10 nucleotides agree with TRBD1. Per the germline V gene, CDR1 is SGHRS and CDR2 is YFSETQ. With V trimmed by 5 bases and J by 4 bases, 4 bases remained unmatched. CDR3 size: 14 residues. The CDR3 DNA sequence: TGCGCCAGCAGATTAGGACAGGGGGCAGATACGCAGTATTTT. Its protein product is CASRLGQGADTQYF.

The rearrangement uses TRBV28 and TRBJ2-2, with 7 bases aligning to TRBD1. V lost 6 bases to trimming and J lost 7 bases; unmatched junction nucleotides: 8. This CDR3 has 14 residues. Per germline, CDR1 MDHEN and CDR2 SYDVKM. The CDR3 nucleotides read TGTGCCAGCAGAATGGACAGGTTAAACGGGGAGCTGTTTTTT. This translates into CASRMDRLNGELFF.

The chain couples TRBV28 to TRBJ2-7, with 7 bases that match TRBD1. The trim removed 5 bases at V and 5 bases at J, leaving 21 bases unmatched. Germline assignment: CDR1 MDHEN and CDR2 SYDVKM. This CDR3 spans 18 amino acids. CDR3 DNA sequence: TGTGCCAGCAGTCCTTCGGGTCCCGGGACAGCCACAAAAAACGAGCAGTACTTC. Its protein is CASSPSGPGTATKNEQYF. The full variable domain, completed using reference TRBV28 and TRBJ2-7, is DVKVTQSSRYLVKRTGEKVFLECVQDMDHENMFWYRQDPGLGLRLIYFSYDVKMKEKGDIPEGYSVSREKKERFSLILESASTNQTSMYLCASSPSGPGTATKNEQYFGPGTRLTVT.

The chain employs TRBV11-2 and TRBJ2-5; 7 bases agree with TRBD2. The CDR3 covers 14 residues. Trimming at V came to 5 bases and at J to 5 bases, leaving 8 bases not matched to a gene. Per the germline V gene, CDR1 is SGHAT and CDR2 is FQNNGV. CDR3 DNA sequence: TGTGCCAGCAGCCCCGTCTGGGAGGGGGAGACCCAGTACTTC. Amino acid sequence: CASSPVWEGETQYF.